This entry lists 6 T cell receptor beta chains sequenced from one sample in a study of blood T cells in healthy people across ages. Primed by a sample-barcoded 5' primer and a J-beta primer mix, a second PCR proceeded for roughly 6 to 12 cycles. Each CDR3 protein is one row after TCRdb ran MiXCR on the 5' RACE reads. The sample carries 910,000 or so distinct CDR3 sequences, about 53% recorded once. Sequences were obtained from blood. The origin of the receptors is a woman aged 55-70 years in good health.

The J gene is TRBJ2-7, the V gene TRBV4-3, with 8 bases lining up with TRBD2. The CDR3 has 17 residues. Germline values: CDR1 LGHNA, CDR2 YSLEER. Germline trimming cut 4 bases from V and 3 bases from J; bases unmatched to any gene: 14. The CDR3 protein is CASSRKPGTSGYYEQYF. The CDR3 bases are TGCGCCAGCAGCCGAAAACCTGGAACTAGCGGATACTACGAGCAGTACTTC.

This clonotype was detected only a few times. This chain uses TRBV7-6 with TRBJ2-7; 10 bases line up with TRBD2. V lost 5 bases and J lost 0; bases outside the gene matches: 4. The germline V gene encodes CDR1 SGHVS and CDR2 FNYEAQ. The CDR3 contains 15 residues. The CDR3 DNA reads TGTGCCAGCAGCCCGGGGACTAGCGACTCCTACGAGCAGTACTTC. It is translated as CASSPGTSDSYEQYF.

The CDR3 nucleotides read TGTGCCAGCAGCATGGGGACTTTAGCGGGAGGAGGGCGAGAGACCCAGTACTTC. This sequence encodes CASSMGTLAGGGRETQYF. V gene TRBV7-2 combines with J gene TRBJ2-7; 10 nucleotides agree with TRBD2. The J call may be wrong; the DNA end is better matched by TRBJ2-5. The CDR3 spans 18 residues. CDR1 and CDR2 from the germline V gene are SGHTA and FQGNSA.

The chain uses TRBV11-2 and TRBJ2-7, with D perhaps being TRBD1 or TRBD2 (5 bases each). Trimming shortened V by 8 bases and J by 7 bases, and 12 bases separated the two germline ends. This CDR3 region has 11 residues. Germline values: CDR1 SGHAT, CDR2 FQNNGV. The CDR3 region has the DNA TGTGCCAGCTGGGGGAGCGGAGAGCAGTACTTC. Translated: CASWGSGEQYF.

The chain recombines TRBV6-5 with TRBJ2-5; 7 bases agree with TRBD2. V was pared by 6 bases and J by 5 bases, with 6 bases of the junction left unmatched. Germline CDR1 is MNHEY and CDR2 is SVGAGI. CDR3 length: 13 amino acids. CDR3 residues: CASRTLAAETQYF. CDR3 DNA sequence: TGTGCCAGCAGAACTCTAGCGGCGGAGACCCAGTACTTC.

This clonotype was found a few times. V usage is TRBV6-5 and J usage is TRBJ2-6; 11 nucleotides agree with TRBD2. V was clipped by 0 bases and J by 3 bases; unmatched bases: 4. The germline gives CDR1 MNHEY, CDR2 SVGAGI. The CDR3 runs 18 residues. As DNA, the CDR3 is TGTGCCAGCAGTTACTCCCCACTAGCGGGAGTTGGGGCCAACGTCCTGACTTTC. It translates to CASSYSPLAGVGANVLTF.